This T cell receptor beta chain was identified during a study of T cells in Graves' hyperthyroidism and ophthalmopathy. As regards this clonotype: Its matching antigen is unknown.

The study's findings and limits: The blood repertoire included most of the expanded thyroid clonotypes above 0.001.

Authors of the study amplified TCR beta CDR3 regions from RNA transcripts. RT-PCR in the first round (using the HTBI primer set) targeted the TCR CDR3. TCRdb reanalysed the multiplex PCR reads using MiXCR and keeps one entry per CDR3 protein. The data show approximately 480,000 distinct CDR3 sequences, around 20% seen once. CDR1 and CDR2 from the germline V gene are DFQATT and SNEGSKA (reference sequence). Trimming cost V 6 bases and J 5 bases, with 22 bases left between them. CDR3 length equals 15 residues. This sequence joins TRBV20-1 and TRBJ1-2, with D unclear. This clonotype was sampled from a man aged 18-30 years with Graves' hyperthyroidism. The specimen sequenced was blood. The CDR3 sequence is CSATTLGFESYGYTF. CDR3 DNA sequence: TGCAGTGCAACGACTCTGGGCTTCGAATCTTATGGCTACACCTTC.